These T cell receptor beta chains were read from a single sample in a study of T cell responses to AZD1222 COVID-19 vaccine. Here immunoSEQ multiplex PCR was the method, and the copy in TCRdb shows in-frame clones only, minus some. Here the sample spans over 150,000 clones, 86% being singletons. The sequences come from peripheral blood, collected on day 0 of MenACWY control vaccination. These receptor sequences come from an adult in good health. The CDR3 runs from the conserved cysteine through the conserved F or W. A D gene is named only where the DNA matches it firmly. Clone size is stated in some rows and not others, as once, few, many or a class when expanded.

J gene | D gene | V gene | clone size | CDR3 protein | CDR3 DNA
TRBJ2-5 | . | TRBV6-2/TRBV6-3 | . | CASSKDQIGKKETQYF | TGTGCCAGCAGCAAAGACCAGATCGGAAAGAAAGAGACCCAGTACTTC
TRBJ2-7 | . | TRBV6-2/TRBV6-3 | . | CASSYSGEQYF | TGTGCCAGCAGTTACTCGGGCGAGCAGTACTTC
TRBJ2-1 | . | TRBV15 | . | CATKRDYPENEQFF | TGTGCCACCAAACGGGATTACCCCGAGAATGAGCAGTTCTTC
TRBJ2-2 | . | TRBV6-2/TRBV6-3 | . | CASSYVLGEMGGELFF | TGTGCCAGCAGTTACGTTCTGGGGGAAATGGGCGGGGAGCTGTTTTTT
TRBJ1-2 | . | TRBV6-5 | . | CASSYSSGWDYGYTF | TGTGCCAGCAGTTACTCATCCGGGTGGGACTATGGCTACACCTTC
TRBJ2-1 | . | TRBV5-4 | . | CASSLVGRAINEQFF | TGTGCCAGCAGCTTGGTAGGGCGGGCCATCAATGAGCAGTTCTTC
TRBJ1-2 | . | TRBV7-9 | . | CASSLGRAGRFENYGYTF | TGTGCCAGCAGCTTGGGTCGGGCAGGGCGATTTGAAAACTATGGCTACACCTTC
TRBJ2-5 | TRBD1 | TRBV5-1 | . | CASSLVGGGQETQYF | TGCGCCAGCAGCTTGGTAGGGGGCGGACAAGAGACCCAGTACTTC
TRBJ2-6 | TRBD1 | TRBV28 | . | CASSPTGAGANVLTF | TGTGCCAGCTCCCCAACAGGGGCTGGGGCCAACGTCCTGACTTTC
TRBJ1-5 | . | TRBV19 | . | CASTTTFSNQPQHF | TGTGCCAGTACCACGACTTTTAGCAATCAGCCCCAGCATTTT
TRBJ2-5 | . | TRBV11-3 | . | CASSEDSAGETQYF | TGTGCCAGCAGCGAGGACAGTGCGGGGGAGACCCAGTACTTC
TRBJ1-2 | . | TRBV6-2/TRBV6-3 | . | CASSSAAGDGDGYTF | TGTGCCAGCAGCTCAGCCGCGGGGGACGGGGATGGCTACACCTTC
TRBJ1-2 | . | TRBV19 | few | CASRAADGGNYGYTF | TGTGCCAGTAGAGCCGCCGACGGAGGCAACTATGGCTACACCTTC
TRBJ2-1 | . | TRBV5-4 | . | CASSPEGGRTYNEQFF | TGTGCCAGCAGCCCGGAGGGGGGCAGGACGTACAATGAGCAGTTCTTC
TRBJ1-6 | . | TRBV9 | . | CASSVVGGRESPLHF | TGTGCCAGCAGCGTAGTCGGGGGAAGGGAATCACCCCTCCACTTT
TRBJ1-1 | . | TRBV19 | . | CASSVNTEAFF | TGTGCCAGTAGTGTGAACACTGAAGCTTTCTTT
TRBJ1-2 | . | TRBV15 | . | CATSRARGSYGYTF | TGTGCCACCAGCAGAGCCCGAGGGAGCTATGGCTACACCTTC
TRBJ2-7 | . | TRBV2 | . | CASLKGSDGVRAYEQYF | TGTGCCAGCCTGAAGGGTTCGGACGGAGTACGGGCCTACGAGCAGTACTTC
TRBJ1-5 | TRBD1 | TRBV10-3 | . | CANGQGGNQPQHF | TGTGCCAACGGACAGGGCGGCAATCAGCCCCAGCATTTT
TRBJ2-7 | . | TRBV7-2 | . | CASSLESRKIKTGFEEQYF | TGTGCCAGCAGCTTAGAGTCCCGAAAGATTAAGACAGGATTTGAAGAGCAGTACTTC
TRBJ1-5 | . | TRBV28 | . | CASSQLLKPQHF | TGTGCCAGCAGCCAACTATTAAAGCCCCAGCATTTT
TRBJ1-1 | . | TRBV3-1/TRBV3-2 | . | CASRKDLGGTEAFF | TGTGCCAGCAGAAAAGATCTTGGGGGCACTGAAGCTTTCTTT